The 5 T cell receptor beta chains in this list originate from one sample, sequenced in a study of shared clonotypes between healthy human individuals. Measured with immunoSEQ multiplex PCR; TCRdb has only the in-frame clones, and not every one. The top ten clones hold roughly 0.05% of a sample with about 610,000 clones, almost 97% of them seen once. Sequences were obtained from naive CD4+ T cells sorted from blood. Subset reported: CD45RA+ positively selected. These receptors all come from a woman in her 30s in good health.

The gene calls are TRBV10-2 and TRBJ1-6, with D perhaps TRBD1 (5 bases). The V end lost 3 bases, the J end lost 9 bases, and 12 bases lay between the germline ends. The CDR3 extends over 14 amino acids. Per germline, CDR1 WSHSY and CDR2 SAAADI. CDR3 sequence: CASSEWGSGSPLHF. The CDR3 DNA reads as TGCGCCAGCAGTGAATGGGGCTCGGGTTCACCCCTCCACTTT.

The chain carries TRBV6-1 and TRBJ2-7; D is ambiguous. With 4 bases removed from V and 1 base from J, the gap between germline ends came to 5 bases. Germline V gene data show CDR1 as MNHNS and CDR2 as SASEGT. This CDR3 is built from 12 residues. The CDR3 protein is CASSGRSYEQYF. Written as DNA, the CDR3 is TGTGCCAGCAGTGGCAGATCCTACGAGCAGTACTTC.

This chain joins TRBV2 and TRBJ2-7; D tentatively reads TRBD1 or TRBD2 (6 bases each). This CDR3 has 14 amino acids. The germline V and J ends were trimmed by 6 bases and 3 bases, with 15 bases remaining between them. Germline V lookup: CDR1 SNHLY, CDR2 FYNNEI. CDR3 residues: CASRKEEGGYEQYF. The CDR3, as DNA: TGTGCCAGCAGGAAAGAGGAGGGGGGCTACGAGCAGTACTTC.

The gene calls are TRBV6-1 and TRBJ2-7; D ambiguous. Germline CDR1 reads MNHNS; CDR2 reads SASEGT. This CDR3 contains 12 residues. With 6 bases removed from V and 4 bases from J, the gap between germline ends came to 10 bases. CDR3 DNA: TGTGCCAGCAGCGCGACGGATTACGAGCAGTACTTC. Translating it yields CASSATDYEQYF.

The chain joins TRBV2 to TRBJ2-7; 9 bases match TRBD2. Germline CDR1 SNHLY, CDR2 FYNNEI. With V trimmed by 7 bases and J by 9 bases, 19 bases remained unmatched. CDR3 length equals 16 residues. The CDR3 DNA reads TGTGCCAGCAATCGAGAGGGACTAGCTAATCGTTCAGGGCAGTACTTC. It translates to CASNREGLANRSGQYF.